This entry is about one T cell receptor (beta chain). MiXCR, applied by TCRdb to the PCR reads, yields one record per CDR3 protein. This table has about 510,000 distinct CDR3 sequences, roughly a fifth appearing once. This specimen belongs to a study of molecular identifiers for immune sequencing clone quantification. The CDR3 covers 13 residues. The trim removed 6 bases at V and 5 bases at J, leaving 5 bases unmatched. Germline values: CDR1 LNHDA, CDR2 SQIVND (reference sequence). The chain couples TRBV19 to TRBJ2-7; 9 bases align to TRBD1. The specimen sequenced was naive CD8+ T cells from blood, with Jurkat cell RNA spiked in. Regarding subset: FACS-sorted CD8+CD4-CCR7+CD45RA+ naive T cells. This TCR was recovered from a human donor in good health. Some libraries in this study had Jurkat cell RNA spiked in. For the CDR3, the DNA is TGTGCCAGTAGCTCGGGACAGGGAAACGAGCAGTACTTC. Its translation: CASSSGQGNEQYF. Filled out from reference TRBV19 and TRBJ2-7, the complete variable domain reads DGGITQSPKYLFRKEGQNVTLSCEQNLNHDAMYWYRQDPGQGLRLIYYSQIVNDFQKGDIAEGYSVSREKKESFPLTVTSAQKNPTAFYLCASSSGQGNEQYFGPGTRLTVT.